The entry below gives a single TCR beta chain sequence along with its context. This specimen belongs to a study of blood T cell repertoires in COVID-19. CDR1 is SGHTS, CDR2 YDEGEE, per germline. V lost 1 base and J 1 base, leaving 14 bases between the germline ends. This CDR3 comprises 16 residues. Sequencing was performed with immunoSEQ multiplex PCR; in TCRdb, only in-frame clones are kept and a portion is missing. This table has some 61,000 clones, roughly nine tenths appearing once. The clonotype originates from a man in his sixties with acute or convalescent COVID-19. The rearrangement joins TRBV5-8 to TRBJ1-2, with D tentatively TRBD1 (6 bases). The sequenced sample consisted of peripheral blood. CDR3 in DNA: TGTGCCAGCAGCTTGCTTCTGAACAGGGTTAACTATGGCTACACCTTC. This codes for CASSLLLNRVNYGYTF. The full variable domain, with the rest looked up from reference TRBV5-8 and TRBJ1-2, is EAGVTQSPTHLIKTRGQQATLRCSPISGHTSVYWYQQALGLGLQFLLWYDEGEERNRGNFPPRFSGRQFPNYSSELNVNALELEDSALYLCASSLLLNRVNYGYTFGSGTRLTVV.